These 9 T cell receptor beta chains originate from one sample sequenced in a study of blood T cells in healthy people across ages. Using a J-beta primer mix together with a sample-barcoded 5' primer, a second PCR was run for roughly 6 to 12 cycles. From the 5' RACE reads, TCRdb called clonotypes with MiXCR, one entry per CDR3 protein. The sample holds roughly 800,000 distinct CDR3 sequences, roughly 25% seen once. These data were also filed under a second study, of T cells of mothers and their children.

Sequencing was done on a sample of blood. These receptor sequences come from a boy between 10 and 17 years old in good health.

This rearrangement joins TRBV12-3 or TRBV12-4 to TRBJ1-2; D unresolved. CDR3 length: 10 amino acids. V lost 6 bases, J lost 9 bases, and 8 bases lay in between. The CDR3 is CASSPGRYTF. In nucleotides, the CDR3 is TGTGCCAGCAGCCCCGGACGCTACACCTTC.

CDR3 residues: CASSLNSGNSDEQYF. DNA for the CDR3: TGTGCCAGCAGCTTGAATTCAGGAAACAGCGACGAGCAGTACTTC. This chain uses TRBV6-5 with TRBJ2-7; D ambiguous. Per germline, CDR1 MNHEY and CDR2 SVGAGI. This CDR3 has 15 residues. Deletions cut 6 bases from V and 5 bases from J, with 20 bases between.

This clonotype showed up many times. The chain combines TRBV15 with TRBJ2-1; TRBD2 matches 7 bases. Germline CDR1 LNHNV, CDR2 YYDKDF (reference sequence). The CDR3 is 13 amino acids. V lost 4 bases to trimming and J lost 13 bases; unmatched junction nucleotides: 10. The CDR3: CATSTPRAGNQFF. The CDR3 bases are TGTGCCACCAGCACTCCTAGAGCGGGGAACCAGTTCTTC.

This chain connects TRBV4-3 to TRBJ1-4, with D maybe TRBD1 (5 bases). Germline V gene data show CDR1 as LGHNA and CDR2 as YSLEER. V lost 0 bases, J lost 6 bases, and 17 bases lay in between. The CDR3 runs 17 residues. The CDR3 here is CASSQDRGSTRDEKLFF. Written as DNA, the CDR3 is TGCGCCAGCAGCCAAGATAGGGGCTCCACACGGGATGAAAAACTGTTTTTT.

This sequence joins TRBV2 and TRBJ2-5; 9 nucleotides align to TRBD2. Germline V gene lookup returns CDR1 SNHLY and CDR2 FYNNEI. V lost 3 bases and J lost 5; bases outside the gene matches: 10. The CDR3 covers 16 residues. As DNA, the CDR3 is TGTGCCAGCAGTGAGGGGGGGACTAGCCTTTCGGAGACCCAGTACTTC. Protein: CASSEGGTSLSETQYF.

On this clonotype: One junction end does not reproduce the germline sequence, and a read error may be involved. The CDR3 nucleotides read TGTGCCAGCAGCCAAGGAAGGGATGAGTTCTTC. It specifies CASSQGRDEFF. V usage is TRBV3-1 and J usage is TRBJ2-5; no reliable D call. The germline CDR1 and CDR2 sequences are LGHDT and YNNKEL (reference sequence). There are 11 residues in the CDR3.

CDR3 coding DNA: TGCAGTGCTAGAGATTCCTCCAGGGAGGGCAATCAGCCCCAGCATTTT. It specifies CSARDSSREGNQPQHF. V and J are TRBV20-1 and TRBJ1-5, with a tentative D call TRBD1 (5 bases). Trimming cost V 0 bases and J 2 bases, with 14 bases left between them. The CDR3 has 16 residues. Germline-derived CDR1 and CDR2 are DFQATT and SNEGSKA (reference sequence).

The chain is built from TRBV20-1 and TRBJ1-2, with 9 bases lining up with TRBD1. CDR1 DFQATT and CDR2 SNEGSKA come from the germline V gene (reference sequence). With 0 bases clipped from V and 8 bases from J, the junction kept 10 bases outside the gene matches. There are 15 residues in the CDR3. The CDR3 nucleotides are TGCAGTGCTAGAGATTTCGACAGGGGGTATGAGGGCTACACCTTC. Amino acids: CSARDFDRGYEGYTF.

The J gene is TRBJ1-5, the V gene TRBV28; 9 positions match TRBD1. The CDR3 is 13 residues long. Per the germline V gene, CDR1 is MDHEN and CDR2 is SYDVKM. V dropped 7 bases and J dropped 6; count of bases not matched to a gene: 4. The DNA of the CDR3 is TGTGCCAGCACACAGGGGGCCGGTCAGCCCCAGCATTTT. Amino acids: CASTQGAGQPQHF.